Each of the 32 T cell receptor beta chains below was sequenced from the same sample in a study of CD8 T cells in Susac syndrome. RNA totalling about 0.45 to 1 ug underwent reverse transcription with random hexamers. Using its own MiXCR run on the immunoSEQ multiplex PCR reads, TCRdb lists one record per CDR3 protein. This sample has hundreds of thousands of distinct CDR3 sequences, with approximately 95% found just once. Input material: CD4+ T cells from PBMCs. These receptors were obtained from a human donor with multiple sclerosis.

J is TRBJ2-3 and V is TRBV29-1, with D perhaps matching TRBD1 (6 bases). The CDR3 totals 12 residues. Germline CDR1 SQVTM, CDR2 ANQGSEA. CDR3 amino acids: CGSGVSTDTQYF. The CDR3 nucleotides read TGCGGTTCAGGGGTCAGCACAGATACGCAGTATTTT.

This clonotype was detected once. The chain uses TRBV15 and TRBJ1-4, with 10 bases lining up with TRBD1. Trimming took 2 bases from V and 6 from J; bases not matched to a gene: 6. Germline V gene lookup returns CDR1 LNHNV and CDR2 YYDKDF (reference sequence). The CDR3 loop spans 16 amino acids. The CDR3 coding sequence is TGTGCCACCAGCAGATCGGGACAGGGGAACGATGAAAAACTGTTTTTT. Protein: CATSRSGQGNDEKLFF.

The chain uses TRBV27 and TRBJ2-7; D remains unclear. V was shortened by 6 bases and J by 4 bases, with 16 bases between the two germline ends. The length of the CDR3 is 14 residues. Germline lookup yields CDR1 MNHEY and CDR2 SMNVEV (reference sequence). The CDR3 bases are TGTGCCAGCAGCTTAGCCCCGATGGTATACGAGCAGTACTTC. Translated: CASSLAPMVYEQYF.

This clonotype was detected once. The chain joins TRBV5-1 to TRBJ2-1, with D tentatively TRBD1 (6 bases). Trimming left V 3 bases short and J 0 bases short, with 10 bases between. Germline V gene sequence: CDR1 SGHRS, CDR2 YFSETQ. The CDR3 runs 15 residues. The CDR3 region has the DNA TGCGCCAGCAGCTGGACGGACAGCTCCTACAATGAGCAGTTCTTC. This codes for CASSWTDSSYNEQFF.

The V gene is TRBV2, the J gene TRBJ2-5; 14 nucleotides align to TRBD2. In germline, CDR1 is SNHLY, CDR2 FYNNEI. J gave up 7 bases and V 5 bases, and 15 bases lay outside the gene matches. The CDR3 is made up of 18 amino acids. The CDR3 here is CASSTGTSGGRTEGTQYF. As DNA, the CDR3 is TGTGCCAGCAGTACCGGGACTAGCGGGGGCAGAACCGAGGGGACCCAGTACTTC.

CDR3 nucleotide sequence: TGCAGTGCTAGCACTGGACAGGGTTTTGGCTACACCTTC. This sequence encodes CSASTGQGFGYTF. The chain is built from TRBV20-1 and TRBJ1-2; 8 bases map to TRBD1. The CDR3 extends over 13 amino acids. The V gene end was trimmed by 3 bases and the J gene end by 7 bases; junction bases not matched to a gene: 7. From germline, CDR1 is DFQATT and CDR2 SNEGSKA (reference sequence).

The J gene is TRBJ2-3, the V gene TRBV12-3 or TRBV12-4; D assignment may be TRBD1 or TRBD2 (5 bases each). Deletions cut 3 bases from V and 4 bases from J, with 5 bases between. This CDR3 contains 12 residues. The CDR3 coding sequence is TGTGCCAGCAGTTTGGGGGCAGATACGCAGTATTTT. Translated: CASSLGADTQYF.

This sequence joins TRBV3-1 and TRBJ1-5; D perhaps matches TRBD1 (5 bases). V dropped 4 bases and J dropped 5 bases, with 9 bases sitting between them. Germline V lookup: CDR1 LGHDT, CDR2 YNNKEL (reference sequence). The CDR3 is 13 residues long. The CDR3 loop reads CASSPDIYQPQHF. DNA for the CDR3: TGTGCCAGCAGCCCGGACATTTATCAGCCCCAGCATTTT.

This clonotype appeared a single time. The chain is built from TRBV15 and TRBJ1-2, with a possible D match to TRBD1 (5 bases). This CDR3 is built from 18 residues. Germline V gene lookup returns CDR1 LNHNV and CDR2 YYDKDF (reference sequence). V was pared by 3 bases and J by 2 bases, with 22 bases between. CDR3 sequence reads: CATSRDKAGGVGNYGYTF. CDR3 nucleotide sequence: TGTGCCACCAGCAGGGACAAGGCTGGAGGGGTAGGGAACTATGGCTACACCTTC.

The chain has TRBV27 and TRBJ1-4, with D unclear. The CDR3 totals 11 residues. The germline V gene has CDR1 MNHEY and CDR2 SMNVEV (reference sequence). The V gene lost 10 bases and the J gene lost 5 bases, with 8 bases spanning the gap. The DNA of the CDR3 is TGTGCCACTCGGCGGAATGAAAAACTGTTTTTT. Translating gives CATRRNEKLFF.

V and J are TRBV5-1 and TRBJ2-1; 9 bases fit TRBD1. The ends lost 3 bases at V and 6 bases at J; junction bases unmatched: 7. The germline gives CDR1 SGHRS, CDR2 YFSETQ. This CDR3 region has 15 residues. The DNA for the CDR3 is TGCGCCAGCAGCTCGTCCGGGACAGGGTTCAATGAGCAGTTCTTC. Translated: CASSSSGTGFNEQFF.

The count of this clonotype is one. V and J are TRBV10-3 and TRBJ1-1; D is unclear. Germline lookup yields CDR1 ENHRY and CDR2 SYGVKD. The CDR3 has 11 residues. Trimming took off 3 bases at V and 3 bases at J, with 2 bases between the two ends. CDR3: CAISDDTEAFF. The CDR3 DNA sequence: TGTGCCATCAGTGATGACACTGAAGCTTTCTTT.

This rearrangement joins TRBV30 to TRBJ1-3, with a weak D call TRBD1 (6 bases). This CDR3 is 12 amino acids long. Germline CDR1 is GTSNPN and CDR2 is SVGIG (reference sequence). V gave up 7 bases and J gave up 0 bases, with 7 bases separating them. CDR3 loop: CALTGSGNTIYF. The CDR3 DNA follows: TGTGCCTTGACAGGCTCTGGAAACACCATATATTTT.

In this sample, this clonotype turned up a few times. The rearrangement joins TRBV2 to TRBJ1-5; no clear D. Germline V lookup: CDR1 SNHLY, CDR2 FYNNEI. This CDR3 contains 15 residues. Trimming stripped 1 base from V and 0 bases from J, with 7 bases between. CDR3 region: CASSEGGYSNQPQHF. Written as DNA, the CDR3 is TGTGCCAGCAGTGAAGGGGGTTATAGCAATCAGCCCCAGCATTTT.

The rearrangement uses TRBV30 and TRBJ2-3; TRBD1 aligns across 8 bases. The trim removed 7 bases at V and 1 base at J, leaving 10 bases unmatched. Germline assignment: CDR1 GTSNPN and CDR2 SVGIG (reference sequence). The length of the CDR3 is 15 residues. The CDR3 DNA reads TGTGCCTCCATTGCAGGGACAGGTCGCACAGATACGCAGTATTTT. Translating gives CASIAGTGRTDTQYF.

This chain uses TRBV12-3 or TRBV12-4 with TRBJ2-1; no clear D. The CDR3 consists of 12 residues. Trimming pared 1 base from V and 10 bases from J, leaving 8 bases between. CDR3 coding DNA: TGTGCCAGCAGTTTAGTGCGTAGCGAGCAGTTCTTC. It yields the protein CASSLVRSEQFF.

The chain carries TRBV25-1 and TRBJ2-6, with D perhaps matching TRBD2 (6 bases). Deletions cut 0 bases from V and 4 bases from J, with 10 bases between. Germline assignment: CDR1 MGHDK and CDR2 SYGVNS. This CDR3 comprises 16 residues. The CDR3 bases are TGTGCCAGCAGTGAATACGGAGGGGCAGGGGCCAACGTCCTGACTTTC. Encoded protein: CASSEYGGAGANVLTF.

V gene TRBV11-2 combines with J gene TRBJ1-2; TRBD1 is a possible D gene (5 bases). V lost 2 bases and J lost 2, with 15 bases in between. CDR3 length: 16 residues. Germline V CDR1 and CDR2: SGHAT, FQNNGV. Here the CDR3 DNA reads TGTGCCAGCAGCTTATCTGCAGCTGGGGCCAACTATGGCTACACCTTC. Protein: CASSLSAAGANYGYTF.

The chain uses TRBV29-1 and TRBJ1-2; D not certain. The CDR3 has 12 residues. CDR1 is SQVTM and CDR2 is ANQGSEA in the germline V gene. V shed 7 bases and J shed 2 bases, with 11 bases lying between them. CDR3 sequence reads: CSGSEANYGYTF. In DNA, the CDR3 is TGCAGCGGCTCGGAGGCGAACTATGGCTACACCTTC. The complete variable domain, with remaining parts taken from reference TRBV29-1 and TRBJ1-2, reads SAVISQKPSRDICQRGTSLTIQCQVDSQVTMMFWYRQQPGQSLTLIATANQGSEATYESGFVIDKFPISRPNLTFSTLTVSNMSPEDSSIYLCSGSEANYGYTFGSGTRLTVV.

DNA for the CDR3: TGTGCCAGCAGTTACACGACAGGGAGAGATACGCAGTATTTT. Encoded protein: CASSYTTGRDTQYF. The chain uses TRBV6-6 and TRBJ2-3, with 7 nucleotides matching TRBD1. Germline V gene sequence: CDR1 MNHNY, CDR2 SVGAGI (reference sequence). The CDR3 consists of 14 residues. J gave up 5 bases and V 2 bases, and 4 bases lay outside the gene matches.

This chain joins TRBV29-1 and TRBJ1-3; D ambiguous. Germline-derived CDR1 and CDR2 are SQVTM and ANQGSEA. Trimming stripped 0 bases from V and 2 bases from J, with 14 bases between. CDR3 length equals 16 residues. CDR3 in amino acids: CSVEDPFSIPGNTIYF. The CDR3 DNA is TGCAGCGTTGAAGATCCCTTCAGCATACCTGGAAACACCATATATTTT.

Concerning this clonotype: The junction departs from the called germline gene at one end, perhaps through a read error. CDR3 bases: TGCAGCGTTGAAAGGGACACTGGGAACACCATATATTTT. This encodes CSVERDTGNTIYF. This chain joins TRBV29-1 and TRBJ1-3, with D possibly TRBD1 on 6 matching bases. Germline CDR1 reads SQVTM; CDR2 reads ANQGSEA. The CDR3 totals 13 residues.

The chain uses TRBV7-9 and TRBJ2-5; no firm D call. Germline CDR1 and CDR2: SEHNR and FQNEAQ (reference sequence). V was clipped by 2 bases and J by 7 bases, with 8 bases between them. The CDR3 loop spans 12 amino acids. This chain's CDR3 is CASSLTSSTQYF. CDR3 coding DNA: TGTGCCAGCAGCTTAACCTCCTCGACCCAGTACTTC.

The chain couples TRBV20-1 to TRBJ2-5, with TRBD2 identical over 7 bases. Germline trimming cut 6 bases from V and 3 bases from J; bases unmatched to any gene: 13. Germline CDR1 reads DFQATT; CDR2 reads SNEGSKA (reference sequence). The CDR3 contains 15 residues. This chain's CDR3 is CSASSPTGGKETQYF. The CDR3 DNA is TGCAGTGCCTCATCCCCTACCGGGGGGAAAGAGACCCAGTACTTC.

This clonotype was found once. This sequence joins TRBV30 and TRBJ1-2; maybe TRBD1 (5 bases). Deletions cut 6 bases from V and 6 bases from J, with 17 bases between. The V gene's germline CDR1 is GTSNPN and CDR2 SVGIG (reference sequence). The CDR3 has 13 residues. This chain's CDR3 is CACRGRDPHGYTF. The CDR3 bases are TGTGCCTGCCGGGGGAGGGATCCCCATGGCTACACCTTC.

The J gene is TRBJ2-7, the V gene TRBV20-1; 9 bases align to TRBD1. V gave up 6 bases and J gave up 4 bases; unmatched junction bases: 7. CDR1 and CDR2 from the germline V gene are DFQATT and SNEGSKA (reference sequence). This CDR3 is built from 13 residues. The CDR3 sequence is CSARTGAQYEQYF. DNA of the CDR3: TGCAGTGCCAGGACAGGGGCTCAGTACGAGCAGTACTTC.

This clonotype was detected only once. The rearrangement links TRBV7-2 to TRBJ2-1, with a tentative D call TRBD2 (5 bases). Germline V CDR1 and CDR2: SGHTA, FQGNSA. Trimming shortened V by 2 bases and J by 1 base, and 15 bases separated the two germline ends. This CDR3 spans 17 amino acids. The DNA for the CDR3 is TGTGCCAGCAGCTTAAATAGCGCTACACCGTCCTACAATGAGCAGTTCTTC. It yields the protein CASSLNSATPSYNEQFF.

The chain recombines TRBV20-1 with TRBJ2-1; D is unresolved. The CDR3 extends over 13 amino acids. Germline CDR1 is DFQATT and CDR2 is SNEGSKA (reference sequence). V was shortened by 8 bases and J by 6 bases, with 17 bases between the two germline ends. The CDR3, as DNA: TGCAGTTCTCAAGACCCTCCGGGCAATGAGCAGTTCTTC. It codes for CSSQDPPGNEQFF.

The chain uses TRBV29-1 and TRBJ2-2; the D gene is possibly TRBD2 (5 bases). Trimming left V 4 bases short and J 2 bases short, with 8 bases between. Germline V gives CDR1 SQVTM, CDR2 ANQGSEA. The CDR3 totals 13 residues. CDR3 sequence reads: CSVGRGNTGELFF. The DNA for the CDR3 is TGCAGCGTTGGCCGGGGTAACACCGGGGAGCTGTTTTTT.

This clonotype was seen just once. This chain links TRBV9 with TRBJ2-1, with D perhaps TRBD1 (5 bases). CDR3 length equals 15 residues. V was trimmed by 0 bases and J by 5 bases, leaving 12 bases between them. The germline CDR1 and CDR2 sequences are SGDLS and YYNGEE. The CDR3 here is CASSVAPGLHNEQFF. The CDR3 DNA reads TGTGCCAGCAGCGTAGCGCCAGGGCTCCACAATGAGCAGTTCTTC.

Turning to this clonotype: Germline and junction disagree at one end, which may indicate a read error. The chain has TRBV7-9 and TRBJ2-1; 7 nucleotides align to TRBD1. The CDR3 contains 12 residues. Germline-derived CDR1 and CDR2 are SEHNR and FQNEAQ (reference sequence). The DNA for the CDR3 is TGTGCCAGCAGCTTAGCGACAGCCAGGGGGATCTTC. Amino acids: CASSLATARGIF.

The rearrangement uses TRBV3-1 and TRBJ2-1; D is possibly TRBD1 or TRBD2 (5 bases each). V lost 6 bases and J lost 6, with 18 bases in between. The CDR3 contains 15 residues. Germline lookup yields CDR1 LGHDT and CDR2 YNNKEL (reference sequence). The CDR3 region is CASRSISVGVNEQFF. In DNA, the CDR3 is TGTGCCAGCAGGTCCATTAGCGTGGGGGTCAATGAGCAGTTCTTC.